This T cell receptor (beta chain) was captured in a study of T cells in Graves' hyperthyroidism and ophthalmopathy. There were TCR beta CDR3 regions amplified from RNA transcripts. First-round RT-PCR with HTBI primers amplified the TCR CDR3 region. TCRdb passed the multiplex PCR reads through MiXCR, listing each CDR3 protein once. The data show 550,000 to 600,000 distinct CDR3 sequences, with 16% seen just once and roughly 18% held by the top ten. CDR3 length: 15 residues. V was clipped by 3 bases and J by 6 bases, with 15 bases between them. The germline V gene encodes CDR1 SGHAT and CDR2 FQNNGV. Hyperthyroidism of Graves' type that showed no ophthalmopathy progression within 18 months was stable. Diagnosing involved the use of clinical symptoms, serum thyroxine and TRAb, thyroid ultrasound and orbital computed tomography.

The TCR comes from a woman younger than 35 with Graves' hyperthyroidism. The chain is built from TRBV11-2 and TRBJ2-1, with D uncertain. The specimen sequenced was blood. CDR3 sequence reads: CASSFRARSLNEQFF. CDR3 nucleotide sequence: TGTGCCAGCAGCTTTAGGGCTAGGAGCCTCAATGAGCAGTTCTTC.